This passage covers 5 T cell receptor beta chains from one sample sequenced in a study of cytomegalovirus exposure and HLA in healthy donors. PCR involved 60 Vbeta and 13 Jbeta primers. Measured with immunoSEQ multiplex PCR; TCRdb has only the in-frame clones, and not every one. This table holds 95,000 to 150,000 clones, 65% to 90% found once. The sequenced sample consisted of PBMCs. The source of these receptors is a man aged 25-40 years in good health and CMV-seronegative.

The genes are TRBV27 and TRBJ1-2; 7 bases fit TRBD1. The CDR3 length is 14 residues. The J segment lost 8 bases and the V segment lost 0 bases, leaving 6 bases of the junction unmatched. Germline values: CDR1 MNHEY, CDR2 SMNVEV (reference sequence). The CDR3 DNA follows: TGTGCCAGCAGTTTATCGGAGGCAGGGGGGGGCTACACCTTC. It yields the protein CASSLSEAGGGYTF.

The rearrangement joins TRBV10-1 to TRBJ1-4, with TRBD1 matching 7 bases. The germline CDR1 and CDR2 sequences are WNHNN and SYGVQD (reference sequence). The CDR3 totals 15 residues. The V and J ends lost 0 bases and 8 bases, in that order; junction bases with no gene match: 6. The DNA of the CDR3 is TGCGCCAGCAGTGAGTCGTCGACAGGGAAAGAAAAACTGTTTTTT. As protein: CASSESSTGKEKLFF.

J is TRBJ2-7 and V is TRBV6-5, with D possibly being TRBD1 (6 bases). The CDR3 extends over 14 amino acids. Per the germline V gene, CDR1 is MNHEY and CDR2 is SVGAGI. Trimming pared 0 bases from V and 0 bases from J, leaving 6 bases between. The CDR3 sequence: CASSYSDSSYEQYF. For the CDR3, the DNA is TGTGCCAGCAGTTACTCGGACAGCTCCTACGAGCAGTACTTC.

The gene calls are TRBV5-1 and TRBJ1-2; perhaps TRBD1 as D (6 bases). V lost 1 base to trimming and J lost 4 bases, with 11 bases between them. Germline-derived CDR1 and CDR2 are SGHRS and YFSETQ. The CDR3 has 14 amino acids. The CDR3 loop reads CASSLSRGSYGYTF. For the CDR3, the DNA is TGCGCCAGCAGCTTGTCAAGGGGGAGCTATGGCTACACCTTC. Drawing the rest from reference TRBV5-1 and TRBJ1-2, the complete variable domain is KAGVTQTPRYLIKTRGQQVTLSCSPISGHRSVSWYQQTPGQGLQFLFEYFSETQRNKGNFPGRFSGRQFSNSRSEMNVSTLELGDSALYLCASSLSRGSYGYTFGSGTRLTVV.

The V gene is TRBV10-3, the J gene TRBJ2-7; 9 nucleotides match TRBD1. The junction had 5 bases not matched to a gene; V was cut back by 3 bases and J by 2 bases. The CDR3 extends over 15 amino acids. Looked up from germline, CDR1 is ENHRY and CDR2 is SYGVKD. CDR3 coding DNA: TGTGCCATCAGTGAAGGACAGGGGCTGACCTACGAGCAGTACTTC. Protein product: CAISEGQGLTYEQYF.